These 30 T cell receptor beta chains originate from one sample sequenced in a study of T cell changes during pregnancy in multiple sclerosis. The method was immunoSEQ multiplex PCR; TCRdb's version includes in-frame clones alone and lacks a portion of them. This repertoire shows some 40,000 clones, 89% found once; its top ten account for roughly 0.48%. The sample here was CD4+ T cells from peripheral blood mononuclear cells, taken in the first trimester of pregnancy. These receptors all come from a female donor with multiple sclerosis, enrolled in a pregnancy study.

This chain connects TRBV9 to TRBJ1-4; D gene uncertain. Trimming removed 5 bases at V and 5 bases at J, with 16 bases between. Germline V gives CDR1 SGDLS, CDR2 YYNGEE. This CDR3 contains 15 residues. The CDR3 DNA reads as TGTGCCAGCAGTGCCGAGGCGGGCTTCAATGAAAAACTGTTTTTT. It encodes CASSAEAGFNEKLFF. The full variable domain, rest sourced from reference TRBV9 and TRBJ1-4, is DSGVTQTPKHLITATGQRVTLRCSPRSGDLSVYWYQQSLDQGLQFLIQYYNGEERAKGNILERFSAQQFPDLHSELNLSSLELGDSALYFCASSAEAGFNEKLFFGSGTQLSVL.

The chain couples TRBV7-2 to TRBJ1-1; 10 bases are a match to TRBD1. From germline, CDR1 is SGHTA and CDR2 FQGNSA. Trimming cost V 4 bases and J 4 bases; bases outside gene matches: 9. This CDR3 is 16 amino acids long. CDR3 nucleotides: TGTGCCAGCAGCTCGCAAGACAGGGGGCTGGGCACTGAAGCTTTCTTT. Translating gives CASSSQDRGLGTEAFF.

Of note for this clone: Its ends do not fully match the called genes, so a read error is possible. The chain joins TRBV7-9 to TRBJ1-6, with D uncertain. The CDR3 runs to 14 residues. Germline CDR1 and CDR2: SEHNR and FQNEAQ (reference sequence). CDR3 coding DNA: TGTGCCAGCCGCTTCGGAGGTTCTAATTCACCCCTCCACTTT. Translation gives CASRFGGSNSPLHF.

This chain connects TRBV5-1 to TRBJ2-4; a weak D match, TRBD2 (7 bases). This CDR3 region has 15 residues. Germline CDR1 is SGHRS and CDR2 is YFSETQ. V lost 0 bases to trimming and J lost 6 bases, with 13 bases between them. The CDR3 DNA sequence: TGCGCCAGCAGCTTGGAGGGGGGGCAGGGAAACATTCAGTACTTC. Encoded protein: CASSLEGGQGNIQYF.

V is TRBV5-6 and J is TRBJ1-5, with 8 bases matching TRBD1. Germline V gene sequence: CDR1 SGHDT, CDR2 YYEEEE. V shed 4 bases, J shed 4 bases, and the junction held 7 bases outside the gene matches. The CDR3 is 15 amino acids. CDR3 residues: CASSRSDRGNQPQHF. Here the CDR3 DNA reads TGTGCCAGCAGCCGTAGCGACAGGGGTAATCAGCCCCAGCATTTT. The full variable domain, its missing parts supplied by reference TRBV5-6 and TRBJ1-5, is DAGVTQSPTHLIKTRGQQVTLRCSPKSGHDTVSWYQQALGQGPQFIFQYYEEEERQRGNFPDRFSGHQFPNYSSELNVNALLLGDSALYLCASSRSDRGNQPQHFGDGTRLSIL.

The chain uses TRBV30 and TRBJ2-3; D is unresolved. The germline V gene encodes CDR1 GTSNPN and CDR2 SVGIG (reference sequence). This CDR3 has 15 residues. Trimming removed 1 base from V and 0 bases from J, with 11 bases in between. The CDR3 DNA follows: TGTGCCTGGAGTGCCGGCGGTGGGAGCACAGATACGCAGTATTTT. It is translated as CAWSAGGGSTDTQYF.

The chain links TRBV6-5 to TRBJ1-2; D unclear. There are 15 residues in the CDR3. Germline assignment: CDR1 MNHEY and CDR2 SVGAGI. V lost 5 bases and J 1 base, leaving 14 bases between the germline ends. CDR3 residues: CASSKTDTNNYGYTF. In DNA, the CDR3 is TGTGCCAGCAGTAAAACCGACACGAATAACTATGGCTACACCTTC.

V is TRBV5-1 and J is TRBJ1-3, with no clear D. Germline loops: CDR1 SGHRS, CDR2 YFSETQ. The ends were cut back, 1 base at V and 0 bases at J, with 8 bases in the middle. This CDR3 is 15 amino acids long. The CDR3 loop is CASSLRGDSGNTIYF. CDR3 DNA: TGCGCCAGCAGCTTGCGGGGAGACTCTGGAAACACCATATATTTT.

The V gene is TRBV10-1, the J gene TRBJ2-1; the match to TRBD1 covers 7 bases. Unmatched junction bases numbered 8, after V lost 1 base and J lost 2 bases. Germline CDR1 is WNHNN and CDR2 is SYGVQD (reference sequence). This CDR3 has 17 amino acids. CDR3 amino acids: CASSEYEGARTYNEQFF. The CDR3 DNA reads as TGCGCCAGCAGTGAGTATGAGGGGGCGAGGACCTACAATGAGCAGTTCTTC.

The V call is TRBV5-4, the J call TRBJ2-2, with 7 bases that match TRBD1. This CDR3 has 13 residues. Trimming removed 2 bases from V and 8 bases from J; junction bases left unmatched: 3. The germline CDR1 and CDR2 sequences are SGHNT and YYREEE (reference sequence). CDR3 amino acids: CASSFTGEGELFF. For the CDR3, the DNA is TGTGCCAGCAGCTTTACAGGGGAAGGGGAGCTGTTTTTT.

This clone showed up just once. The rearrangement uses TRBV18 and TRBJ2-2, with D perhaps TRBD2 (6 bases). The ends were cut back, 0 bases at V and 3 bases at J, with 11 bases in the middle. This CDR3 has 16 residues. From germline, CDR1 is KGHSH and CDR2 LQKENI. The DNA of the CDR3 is TGTGCCAGCTCACCACCGGTATCGGGAGACACCGGGGAGCTGTTTTTT. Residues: CASSPPVSGDTGELFF.

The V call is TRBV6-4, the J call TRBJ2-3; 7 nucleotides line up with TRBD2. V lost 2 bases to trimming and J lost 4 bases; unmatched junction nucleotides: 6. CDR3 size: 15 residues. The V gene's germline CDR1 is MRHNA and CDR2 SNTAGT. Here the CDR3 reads CASSDQGLGADTQYF. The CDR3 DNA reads TGTGCCAGCAGTGACCAAGGACTAGGGGCAGATACGCAGTATTTT.

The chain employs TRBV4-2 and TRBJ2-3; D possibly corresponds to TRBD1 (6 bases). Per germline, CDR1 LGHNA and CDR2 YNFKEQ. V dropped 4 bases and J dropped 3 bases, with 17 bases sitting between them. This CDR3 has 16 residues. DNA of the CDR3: TGTGCCAGCAGCCCCTACCTGGCACAGGGTACAGATACGCAGTATTTT. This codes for CASSPYLAQGTDTQYF.

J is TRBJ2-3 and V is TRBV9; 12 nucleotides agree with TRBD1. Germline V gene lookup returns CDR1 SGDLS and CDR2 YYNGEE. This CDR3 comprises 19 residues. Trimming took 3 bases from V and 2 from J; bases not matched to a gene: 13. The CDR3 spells CASSAEGTGGGLNTDTQYF. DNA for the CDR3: TGTGCCAGCAGCGCGGAAGGGACAGGGGGCGGCCTGAACACAGATACGCAGTATTTT.

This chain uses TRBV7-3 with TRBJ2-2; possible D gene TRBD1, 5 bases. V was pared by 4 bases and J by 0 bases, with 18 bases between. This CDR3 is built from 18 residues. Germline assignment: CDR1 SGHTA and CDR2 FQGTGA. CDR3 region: CASSSFPQQTANTGELFF. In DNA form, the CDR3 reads TGTGCCAGCAGCTCCTTTCCCCAACAGACAGCGAACACCGGGGAGCTGTTTTTT.

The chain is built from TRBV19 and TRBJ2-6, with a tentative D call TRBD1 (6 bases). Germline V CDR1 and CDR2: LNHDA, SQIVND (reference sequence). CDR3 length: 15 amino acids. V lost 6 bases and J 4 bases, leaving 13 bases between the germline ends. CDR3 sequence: CASSNRDPGANVLTF. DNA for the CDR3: TGTGCCAGTAGCAACAGGGATCCCGGGGCCAACGTCCTGACTTTC.

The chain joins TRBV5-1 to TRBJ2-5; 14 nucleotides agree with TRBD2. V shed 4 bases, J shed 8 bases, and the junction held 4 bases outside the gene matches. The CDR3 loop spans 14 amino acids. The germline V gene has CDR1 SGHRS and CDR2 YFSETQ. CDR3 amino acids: CASSPGLAGETQYF. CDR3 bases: TGCGCCAGCAGCCCGGGACTAGCGGGAGAAACCCAGTACTTC.

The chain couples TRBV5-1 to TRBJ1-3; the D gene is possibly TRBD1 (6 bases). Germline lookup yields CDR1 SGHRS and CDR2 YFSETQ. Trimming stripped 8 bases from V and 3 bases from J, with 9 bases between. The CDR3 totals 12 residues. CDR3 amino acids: CASGDNGNTIYF. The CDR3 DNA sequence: TGCGCCAGTGGGGACAATGGAAACACCATATATTTT.

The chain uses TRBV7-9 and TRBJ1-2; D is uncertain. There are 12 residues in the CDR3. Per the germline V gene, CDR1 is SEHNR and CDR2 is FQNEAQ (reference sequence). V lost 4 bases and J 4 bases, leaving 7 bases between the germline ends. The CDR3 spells CASSSEFYGYTF. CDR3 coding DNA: TGTGCCAGCAGCTCGGAGTTCTATGGCTACACCTTC.

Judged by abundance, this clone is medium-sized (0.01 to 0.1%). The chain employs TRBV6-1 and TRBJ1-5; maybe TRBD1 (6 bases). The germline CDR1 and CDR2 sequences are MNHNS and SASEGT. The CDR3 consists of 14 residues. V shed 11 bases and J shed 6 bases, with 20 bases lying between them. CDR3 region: CACGRGGMGQPQHF. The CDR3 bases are TGTGCCTGTGGGAGGGGGGGGATGGGTCAGCCCCAGCATTTT.

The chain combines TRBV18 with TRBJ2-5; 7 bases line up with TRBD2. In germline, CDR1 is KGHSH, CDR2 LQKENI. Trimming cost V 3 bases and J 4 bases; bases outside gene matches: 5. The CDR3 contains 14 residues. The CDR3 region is CASSPMGEGETQYF. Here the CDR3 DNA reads TGTGCCAGCTCACCGATGGGGGAGGGAGAGACCCAGTACTTC.

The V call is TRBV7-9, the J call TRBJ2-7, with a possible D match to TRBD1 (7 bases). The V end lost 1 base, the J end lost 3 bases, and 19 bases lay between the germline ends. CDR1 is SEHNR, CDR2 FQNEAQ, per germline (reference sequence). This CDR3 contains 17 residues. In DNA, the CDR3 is TGTGCCAGCAGCTTAGTAAGGAGGGGGACAGTCTACTACGAGCAGTACTTC. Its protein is CASSLVRRGTVYYEQYF.

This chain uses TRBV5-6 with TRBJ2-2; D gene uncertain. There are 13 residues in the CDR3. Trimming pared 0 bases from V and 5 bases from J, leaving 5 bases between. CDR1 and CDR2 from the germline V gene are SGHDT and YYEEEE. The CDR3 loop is CASSLGVTGELFF. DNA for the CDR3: TGTGCCAGCAGCTTGGGAGTTACCGGGGAGCTGTTTTTT.

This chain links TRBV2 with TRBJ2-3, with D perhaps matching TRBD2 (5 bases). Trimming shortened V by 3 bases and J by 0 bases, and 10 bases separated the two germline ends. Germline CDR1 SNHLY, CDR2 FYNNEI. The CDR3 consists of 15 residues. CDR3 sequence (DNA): TGTGCCAGCAGTGACCTCGGGAAGAGCACAGATACGCAGTATTTT. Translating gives CASSDLGKSTDTQYF.

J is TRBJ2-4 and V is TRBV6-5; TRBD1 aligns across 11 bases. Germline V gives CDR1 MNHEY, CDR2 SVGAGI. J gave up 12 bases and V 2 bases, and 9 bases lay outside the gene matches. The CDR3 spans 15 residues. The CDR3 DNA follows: TGTGCCAGCAGTTACACAGGACAGGGGGCAAGAGATCAGTACTTC. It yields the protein CASSYTGQGARDQYF.

DNA of the CDR3: TGCGCCAGCAGCTCCGGACAGGTAGAGACCCAGTACTTC. Translation: CASSSGQVETQYF. The genes are TRBV5-1 and TRBJ2-5; TRBD1 agrees at 7 bases. CDR3 length: 13 residues. Looked up from germline, CDR1 is SGHRS and CDR2 is YFSETQ. V lost 3 bases, J lost 4 bases, and 3 bases stayed unmatched.

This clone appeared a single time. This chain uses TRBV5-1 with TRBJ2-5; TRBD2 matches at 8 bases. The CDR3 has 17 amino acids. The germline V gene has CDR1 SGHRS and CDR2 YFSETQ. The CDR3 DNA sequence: TGCGCAAGCTGGGTTGCAGCGGGGGTCCACGGGGTAGAGACCCAGTACTTC. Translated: CASWVAAGVHGVETQYF.

CDR3 sequence (DNA): TGTGCCAGCTCCCCTGGCTTGAACACTGAAGCTTTCTTT. Protein product: CASSPGLNTEAFF. V is TRBV18 and J is TRBJ1-1, with D hard to call. Germline V CDR1 and CDR2: KGHSH, LQKENI. There are 13 residues in the CDR3. Trimming removed 6 bases at V and 0 bases at J, with 8 bases between.

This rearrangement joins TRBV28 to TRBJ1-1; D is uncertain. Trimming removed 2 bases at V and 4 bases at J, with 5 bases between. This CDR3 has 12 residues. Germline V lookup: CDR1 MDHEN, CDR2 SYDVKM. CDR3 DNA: TGTGCCAGCAGTTTACGGGGCACTGAAGCTTTCTTT. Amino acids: CASSLRGTEAFF.

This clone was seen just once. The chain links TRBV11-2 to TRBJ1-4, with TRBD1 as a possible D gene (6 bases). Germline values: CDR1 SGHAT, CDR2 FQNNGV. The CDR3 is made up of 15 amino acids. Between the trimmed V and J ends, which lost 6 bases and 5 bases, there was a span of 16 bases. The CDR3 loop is CASRRRPQGNEKLFF. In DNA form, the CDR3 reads TGTGCCAGCAGACGACGCCCCCAGGGGAATGAAAAACTGTTTTTT.